The 8 T cell receptor beta chains listed next were all sequenced from one sample in a study of blood T cell repertoires in COVID-19. TCRdb's table, derived via immunoSEQ multiplex PCR, lists solely in-frame clones and lacks some. The sample has approximately 340,000 clones, 90% to 95% seen once. The sequenced material came from PBMCs or T cells enriched from blood (not recorded which). These receptors were taken from a woman aged 40 to 50 who had been exposed to COVID-19.

The chain carries TRBV5-4 and TRBJ2-7, with 8 bases identical to TRBD2. The CDR3 length is 16 residues. Germline trimming cut 2 bases from V and 6 bases from J; bases unmatched to any gene: 13. The germline gives CDR1 SGHNT, CDR2 YYREEE (reference sequence). The CDR3 reads CASSLDSGRDWREQYF. In DNA form, the CDR3 reads TGTGCCAGCAGCTTAGATTCCGGGAGGGACTGGCGCGAGCAGTACTTC.

The rearrangement uses TRBV5-1 and TRBJ2-5; TRBD2 matches 7 bases. Looked up from germline, CDR1 is SGHRS and CDR2 is YFSETQ. The CDR3 totals 16 residues. V dropped 2 bases and J dropped 2; count of bases not matched to a gene: 9. DNA for the CDR3: TGCGCCAGCAGCTTACTAGCGTCGTTAGGACAAGAGACCCAGTACTTC. Encoded protein: CASSLLASLGQETQYF.

CDR3 nucleotide sequence: TGTGCCACCAGCCTAGCAGGGGTGCGGAGCAATCAGCCCCAGCATTTT. It yields the protein CATSLAGVRSNQPQHF. The chain is built from TRBV15 and TRBJ1-5; tentatively, D is TRBD1 (6 bases). The CDR3 loop spans 16 amino acids. Per the germline V gene, CDR1 is LNHNV and CDR2 is YYDKDF (reference sequence). The V end lost 5 bases, the J end lost 1 base, and 15 bases lay between the germline ends.

The rearrangement joins TRBV2 to TRBJ1-2; weak D call: TRBD1 (6 bases). CDR3 length: 14 amino acids. CDR1 and CDR2 from the germline V gene are SNHLY and FYNNEI. The V end lost 5 bases, the J end lost 7 bases, and 17 bases lay between the germline ends. The CDR3, as DNA: TGTGCCAGCAGTCCGCAGGGGAGAGTAGGTGGCTACACCTTC. Residues: CASSPQGRVGGYTF.

The chain employs TRBV27 and TRBJ1-1; 7 bases align to TRBD1. CDR1 MNHEY and CDR2 SMNVEV come from the germline V gene (reference sequence). V shed 2 bases and J 8 bases; nucleotides not matched to a gene: 8. The CDR3 length is 14 residues. CDR3 protein: CASSLMVAGGEAFF. DNA of the CDR3: TGTGCCAGCAGTTTAATGGTGGCAGGGGGGGAAGCTTTCTTT.

This chain connects TRBV6-9 to TRBJ2-3; the match to TRBD2 covers 7 bases. Germline CDR1 reads MNHGY; CDR2 reads SVAAGI. This CDR3 is built from 16 residues. V lost 2 bases to trimming and J lost 4 bases; unmatched junction nucleotides: 9. DNA of the CDR3: TGTGCCAGCAGTTATATTCTTGCGGCGGGAGCAGATACGCAGTATTTT. The encoded protein is CASSYILAAGADTQYF.

The genes are TRBV9 and TRBJ2-1; possible D gene TRBD2, 5 bases. Trimming pared 0 bases from V and 8 bases from J, leaving 6 bases between. Germline CDR1 reads SGDLS; CDR2 reads YYNGEE. This CDR3 has 12 amino acids. CDR3 loop: CASSVERDEQFF. Here the CDR3 DNA reads TGTGCCAGCAGCGTAGAGAGGGATGAGCAGTTCTTC.

This clone was seen once. The V gene is TRBV29-1, the J gene TRBJ2-3; D is perhaps TRBD1 (6 bases). Looked up from germline, CDR1 is SQVTM and CDR2 is ANQGSEA. Deletions cut 5 bases from V and 2 bases from J, with 14 bases between. The CDR3 is 14 amino acids. The chain's CDR3 is CSVKGRGATDTQYF. DNA of the CDR3: TGCAGCGTTAAGGGCAGGGGCGCCACAGATACGCAGTATTTT.